Sequencing of this T cell receptor (beta chain) was carried out in a study of lymphopenia after photon versus proton radiotherapy. The V and J ends lost 3 bases and 0 bases respectively, with 13 bases between them. The CDR3 runs 16 residues. The germline V gene encodes CDR1 SEHNR and CDR2 FQNEAQ (reference sequence). TCRdb's table, derived via immunoSEQ multiplex PCR, lists solely in-frame clones and lacks some. The sample consists of around 150,000 clones, approximately 91% of them appearing once. The sample in question was peripheral blood, obtained from a patient treated with photon-based radiotherapy. The chain combines TRBV7-9 with TRBJ2-3, with D perhaps TRBD1 (5 bases). This TCR was sampled from a man in his forties or fifties with gastric cancer. In nucleotides, the CDR3 is TGTGCCAGCAGCTTCGATCCAGGACAAAGCACAGATACGCAGTATTTT. Translating gives CASSFDPGQSTDTQYF.